This T cell receptor (beta chain) is drawn from a study of T cells in Graves' hyperthyroidism and ophthalmopathy. Study-level findings and limits: Ophthalmopathy prediction by the model preceded onset by a median about 6 months.

This clonotype was picked up many times. Its antigen is as yet unknown. Absence of ophthalmopathy progression within 18 months defined stable Graves' hyperthyroidism. Hyperthyroidism was newly diagnosed in patients aged 18 to 65 (duration under 2 months). Germline V gene data show CDR1 as MNHNS and CDR2 as SASEGT. Trimming took off 6 bases at V and 4 bases at J, with 13 bases between the two ends. The CDR3 loop spans 14 amino acids. TCR beta CDR3 regions were amplified from RNA. During a first-round RT-PCR of the TCR CDR3, the HTBI primer set was used. TCRdb re-called the multiplex PCR reads through MiXCR, storing one row per CDR3 protein. The data hold hundreds of thousands of distinct CDR3 sequences, with 14% observed a single time.

This rearrangement joins TRBV6-1 to TRBJ2-1; D not resolved. The clonotype was recovered from a young woman with Graves' hyperthyroidism. Sequencing input: blood. The CDR3 is CASRLRSPYNEQFF. CDR3 DNA sequence: TGTGCCAGCAGGCTGCGTAGCCCATACAATGAGCAGTTCTTC.